This TCR beta chain was identified during a study of blood T cell repertoires in COVID-19. For the study at large: Whether acute or convalescent, the COVID-19 samples came from the United States, Italy and Spain.

The data were produced by immunoSEQ multiplex PCR, yet TCRdb's version contains in-frame clones alone and is incomplete. Of tens of thousands of clones listed, 88% are singletons. Sequencing was performed on peripheral blood. The sequence was obtained from a man aged 45-65 years with acute or convalescent COVID-19.

The DNA for the CDR3 is TGTGCCAGCAGCCTGGGGGGGCCAGATACGCAGTATTTT. This codes for CASSLGGPDTQYF. The chain joins TRBV3-1 (or the pseudogene TRBV3-2) to TRBJ2-3; D possibly corresponds to TRBD2 (7 bases). V was shortened by 4 bases and J by 4 bases, with 9 bases between the two germline ends. Per germline, CDR1 LGHDT and CDR2 YNNKEL (reference sequence). The CDR3 is 13 residues long.